The rows below give T cell receptor beta chains drawn from one sample of a study of cytomegalovirus exposure and HLA in healthy donors. Clones were read by immunoSEQ multiplex PCR, and TCRdb kept only the in-frame ones, dropping some. The sample shows tens of thousands of clones, 7.5% to 8.5% of them seen only once. The sample consisted of PBMCs. These receptor sequences come from a man in his fifties in good health and CMV-seronegative. CDR3s include the opening cysteine and the closing phenylalanine or tryptophan. Each record gives: clone size, J gene, V gene, D gene, CDR3 DNA, CDR3 protein. The D gene is left open where the match is weak. Expanded clones get a size class; other rows say once, few or many, or leave the size out.

few,TRBJ2-7,TRBV5-1,TRBD2,TGCGCCAGCAGCTTGCTTCCGGGGGGTGCCGAGCAGTACTTC,CASSLLPGGAEQYF
-,TRBJ2-3,TRBV14,-,TGTGCCAGCAGCCAGTACGAGACAGATACGCAGTATTTT,CASSQYETDTQYF
-,TRBJ1-3,TRBV27,-,TGTGCCAGCAGTTTCCGCGGACAGGGAAACACCATATATTTT,CASSFRGQGNTIYF
-,TRBJ2-7,TRBV7-6,TRBD1,TGTGCCAGCAGCGAGGACAGGGGCTACGAGCAGTACTTC,CASSEDRGYEQYF
-,TRBJ1-1,TRBV9,-,TGTGCCAGCAGCGTATGGACAGACCCGAACACTGAAGCTTTCTTT,CASSVWTDPNTEAFF
-,TRBJ1-6,TRBV6-5,-,TGTGCCAGCAGTCCCTATACCCCCTATAATTCACCCCTCCACTTT,CASSPYTPYNSPLHF
-,TRBJ1-4,TRBV28,TRBD1,TGTGCCAGCAGTCGCAGACAGGGCTCTAATGAAAAACTGTTTTTT,CASSRRQGSNEKLFF
few,TRBJ2-3,TRBV2,TRBD2,TGTGCCAGCAGTGGACTAGCGGACACAGATACGCAGTATTTT,CASSGLADTDTQYF
-,TRBJ1-5,TRBV9,TRBD1,TGTGCCAGCAGCGTGACAGGGAGCAATCAGCCCCAGCATTTT,CASSVTGSNQPQHF
-,TRBJ1-3,TRBV14,-,TGTGCCAGCAGCGACTTTATTGGAGGGGACGCTGGAAACACCATATATTTT,CASSDFIGGDAGNTIYF
-,TRBJ1-5,TRBV5-6,-,TGTGCCAGCAGCCGGGGGGGAAATCGCAATCAGCCCCAGCATTTT,CASSRGGNRNQPQHF
once,TRBJ1-1,TRBV6-6,TRBD1,TGTGCCAGCAGTCCCGGGACAGGGGCTTTCTTT,CASSPGTGAFF
-,TRBJ2-7,TRBV11-2,TRBD2,TGTGCCAGCGCCATGGGGACTACCTACGAGCAGTACTTC,CASAMGTTYEQYF
-,TRBJ2-7,TRBV28,-,TGTGCCAGCAGTTTACGGCAGACTCCCTACGAGCAGTACTTC,CASSLRQTPYEQYF
few,TRBJ2-1,TRBV19,TRBD2,TGTGCCAGTAGTACTCCGGGACTAGCGACTTATGAGCAGTTCTTC,CASSTPGLATYEQFF